The clone carrying this T cell receptor (beta chain) was recorded once. Assay: immunoSEQ multiplex PCR; the TCRdb copy retains only in-frame clones and omits some. The data hold more than 55,000 clones, with 90% to 95% observed a single time. The trim removed 7 bases at V and 7 bases at J, leaving 14 bases unmatched. CDR3 length: 15 residues. Germline V gene data show CDR1 as SQVTM and CDR2 as ANQGSEA. This sample stems from a study of T cell changes during pregnancy in multiple sclerosis. The chain is built from TRBV29-1 and TRBJ1-2; 11 bases are a match to TRBD1. This clonotype was obtained from a female donor with multiple sclerosis, enrolled in a pregnancy study. Specimen: CD8+ T cells from peripheral blood mononuclear cells, collected after pregnancy. CDR3 sequence: CSALQEDRGPSGYTF. CDR3 in DNA: TGCAGCGCCCTACAGGAGGACAGGGGGCCGAGTGGCTACACCTTC.